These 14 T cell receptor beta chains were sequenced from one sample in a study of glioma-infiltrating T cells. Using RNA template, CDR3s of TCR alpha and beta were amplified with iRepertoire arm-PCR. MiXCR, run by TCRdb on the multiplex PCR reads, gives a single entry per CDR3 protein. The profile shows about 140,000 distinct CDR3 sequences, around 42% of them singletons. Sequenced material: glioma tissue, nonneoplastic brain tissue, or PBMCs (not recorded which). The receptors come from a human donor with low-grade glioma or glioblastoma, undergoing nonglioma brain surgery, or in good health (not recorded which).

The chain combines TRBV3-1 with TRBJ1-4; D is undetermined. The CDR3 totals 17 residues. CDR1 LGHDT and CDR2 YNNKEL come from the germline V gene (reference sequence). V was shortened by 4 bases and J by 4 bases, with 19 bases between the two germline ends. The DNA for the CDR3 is TGTGCCAGCAGCCTGGTAGGCGGGTTACCCATTAATGAAAAACTGTTTTTT. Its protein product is CASSLVGGLPINEKLFF. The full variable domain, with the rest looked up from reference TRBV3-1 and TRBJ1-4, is DTAVSQTPKYLVTQMGNDKSIKCEQNLGHDTMYWYKQDSKKFLKIMFSYNNKELIINETVPNRFSPKSPDKAHLNLHINSLELGDSAVYFCASSLVGGLPINEKLFFGSGTQLSVL.

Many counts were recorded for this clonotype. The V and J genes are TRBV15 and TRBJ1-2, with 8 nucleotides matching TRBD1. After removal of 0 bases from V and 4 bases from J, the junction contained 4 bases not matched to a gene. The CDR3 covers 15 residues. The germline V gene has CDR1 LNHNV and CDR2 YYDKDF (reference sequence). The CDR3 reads CATSRERDRPYGYTF. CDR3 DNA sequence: TGTGCCACCAGCAGAGAGAGGGACAGGCCCTATGGCTACACCTTC.

The DNA for the CDR3 is TGTGCCAGCAGCTTATCTCCTATGTGGGTGTACAATCAGCCCCAGCATTTT. Encoded protein: CASSLSPMWVYNQPQHF. The chain employs TRBV7-8 and TRBJ1-5, with no clear D. Trimming left V 2 bases short and J 3 bases short, with 17 bases between. CDR1 and CDR2 (germline): SGHVS, FQNEAQ. The CDR3 consists of 17 residues.

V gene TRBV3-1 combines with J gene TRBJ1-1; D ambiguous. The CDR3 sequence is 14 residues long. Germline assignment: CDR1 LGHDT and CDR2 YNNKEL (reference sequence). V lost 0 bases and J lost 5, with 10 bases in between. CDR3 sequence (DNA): TGTGCCAGCAGCCAAGAGGGCAGTCGGACTGAAGCTTTCTTT. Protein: CASSQEGSRTEAFF.

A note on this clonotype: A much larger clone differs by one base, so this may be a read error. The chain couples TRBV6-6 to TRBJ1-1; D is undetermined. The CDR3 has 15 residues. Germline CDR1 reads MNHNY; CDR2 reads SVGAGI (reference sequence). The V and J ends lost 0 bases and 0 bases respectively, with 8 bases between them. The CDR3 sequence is CASSYSAAVNTEAFF. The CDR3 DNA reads TGTGCCAGCAGTTACTCGGCAGCCGTGAACACTGAAGCTTTCTTT.

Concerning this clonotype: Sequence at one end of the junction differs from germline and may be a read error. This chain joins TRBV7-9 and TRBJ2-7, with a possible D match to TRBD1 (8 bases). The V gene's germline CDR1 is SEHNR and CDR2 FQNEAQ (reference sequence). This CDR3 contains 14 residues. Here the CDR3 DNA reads TGTGCCCGCAGCTTACAGGGGGGGATAGACGAGCAGTACTTC. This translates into CARSLQGGIDEQYF.

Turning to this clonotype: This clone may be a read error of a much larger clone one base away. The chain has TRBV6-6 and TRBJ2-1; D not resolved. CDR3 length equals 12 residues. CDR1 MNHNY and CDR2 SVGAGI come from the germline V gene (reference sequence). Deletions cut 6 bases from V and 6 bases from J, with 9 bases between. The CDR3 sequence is CASSCNGNEQFF. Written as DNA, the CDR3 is TGTGCCAGCAGCTGCAACGGCAATGAGCAGTTCTTC.

The CDR3: CASSYSRRGSGFTGNEQFF. The DNA for the CDR3 is TGTGCCAGCAGTTATTCACGAAGGGGTAGCGGGTTTACGGGCAATGAGCAGTTCTTC. The chain carries TRBV27 and TRBJ2-1, with TRBD2 matching over 7 bases. V shed 4 bases, J shed 6 bases, and the junction held 21 bases outside the gene matches. Germline CDR1 is MNHEY and CDR2 is SMNVEV (reference sequence). This CDR3 contains 19 residues.

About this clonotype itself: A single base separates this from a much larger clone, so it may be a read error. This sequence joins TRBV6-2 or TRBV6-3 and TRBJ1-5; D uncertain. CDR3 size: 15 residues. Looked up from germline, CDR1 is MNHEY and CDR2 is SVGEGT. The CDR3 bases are TGTGCCAGCAGTCCGGACGGTTATAGCAATCAGCCCAAGCATTTT. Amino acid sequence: CASSPDGYSNQPKHF.

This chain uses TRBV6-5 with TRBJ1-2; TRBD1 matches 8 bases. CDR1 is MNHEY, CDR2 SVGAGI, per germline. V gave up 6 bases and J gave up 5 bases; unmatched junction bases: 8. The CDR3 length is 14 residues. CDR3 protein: CASSRGQGKYGYTF. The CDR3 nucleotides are TGTGCCAGCAGCCGAGGACAGGGAAAATATGGCTACACCTTC.

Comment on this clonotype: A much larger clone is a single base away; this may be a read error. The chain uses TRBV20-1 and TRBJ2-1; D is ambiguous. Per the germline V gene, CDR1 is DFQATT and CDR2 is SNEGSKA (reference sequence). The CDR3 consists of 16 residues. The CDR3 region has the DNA TGCAGTGCTAATCCGAGAGAGGCGAGCTCCTACAATGAGCGGTTCTTC. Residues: CSANPREASSYNERFF.

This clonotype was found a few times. DNA of the CDR3: TGCAGTGCTAGTCACTACAATGAGCAGTTCTTC. It codes for CSASHYNEQFF. This chain connects TRBV20-1 to TRBJ2-1; D remains unclear. Germline values: CDR1 DFQATT, CDR2 SNEGSKA (reference sequence). The CDR3 runs 11 residues. V lost 3 bases and J 3 bases, leaving 3 bases between the germline ends.

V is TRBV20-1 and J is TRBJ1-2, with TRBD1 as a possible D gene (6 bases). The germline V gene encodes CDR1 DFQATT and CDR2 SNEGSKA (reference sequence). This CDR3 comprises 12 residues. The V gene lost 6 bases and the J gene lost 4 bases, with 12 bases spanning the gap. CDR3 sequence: CSALDSLYGYTF. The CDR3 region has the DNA TGCAGTGCCCTGGACAGCCTCTATGGCTACACCTTC.

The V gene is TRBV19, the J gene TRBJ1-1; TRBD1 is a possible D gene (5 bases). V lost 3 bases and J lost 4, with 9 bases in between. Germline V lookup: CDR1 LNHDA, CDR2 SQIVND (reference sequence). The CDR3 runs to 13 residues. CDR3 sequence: CASSMEGATEAFF. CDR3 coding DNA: TGTGCCAGTAGTATGGAAGGGGCCACTGAAGCTTTCTTT.